This entry is about one TCR beta chain. Its cognate antigen is unknown. This entry belongs to a study of T cell responses to AZD1222 COVID-19 vaccine. Findings of the study overall: Baseline serology detected seropositivity in only six AZD1222 recipients. The donor group comprised mostly white British people and more females; the analysis possibly underestimated clonal diversity.

Clones were sequenced by immunoSEQ multiplex PCR, and TCRdb holds only the in-frame ones, with some missing. The sample shows 120,000 or so clones, about 89% of them seen only once. Germline V gene data show CDR1 as SQVTM and CDR2 as ANQGSEA. Trimming at V came to 7 bases and at J to 5 bases, leaving 10 bases not matched to a gene. CDR3 length: 13 residues. The genes are TRBV29-1 and TRBJ2-5, with 7 bases matching TRBD2. The TCR originated in an adult in good health. Sequences were derived from peripheral blood, sampled on day 0 of MenACWY control vaccination. The CDR3 here is CSAERDPSETQYF. In nucleotides, the CDR3 is TGCAGCGCTGAGCGGGATCCAAGCGAGACCCAGTACTTC.